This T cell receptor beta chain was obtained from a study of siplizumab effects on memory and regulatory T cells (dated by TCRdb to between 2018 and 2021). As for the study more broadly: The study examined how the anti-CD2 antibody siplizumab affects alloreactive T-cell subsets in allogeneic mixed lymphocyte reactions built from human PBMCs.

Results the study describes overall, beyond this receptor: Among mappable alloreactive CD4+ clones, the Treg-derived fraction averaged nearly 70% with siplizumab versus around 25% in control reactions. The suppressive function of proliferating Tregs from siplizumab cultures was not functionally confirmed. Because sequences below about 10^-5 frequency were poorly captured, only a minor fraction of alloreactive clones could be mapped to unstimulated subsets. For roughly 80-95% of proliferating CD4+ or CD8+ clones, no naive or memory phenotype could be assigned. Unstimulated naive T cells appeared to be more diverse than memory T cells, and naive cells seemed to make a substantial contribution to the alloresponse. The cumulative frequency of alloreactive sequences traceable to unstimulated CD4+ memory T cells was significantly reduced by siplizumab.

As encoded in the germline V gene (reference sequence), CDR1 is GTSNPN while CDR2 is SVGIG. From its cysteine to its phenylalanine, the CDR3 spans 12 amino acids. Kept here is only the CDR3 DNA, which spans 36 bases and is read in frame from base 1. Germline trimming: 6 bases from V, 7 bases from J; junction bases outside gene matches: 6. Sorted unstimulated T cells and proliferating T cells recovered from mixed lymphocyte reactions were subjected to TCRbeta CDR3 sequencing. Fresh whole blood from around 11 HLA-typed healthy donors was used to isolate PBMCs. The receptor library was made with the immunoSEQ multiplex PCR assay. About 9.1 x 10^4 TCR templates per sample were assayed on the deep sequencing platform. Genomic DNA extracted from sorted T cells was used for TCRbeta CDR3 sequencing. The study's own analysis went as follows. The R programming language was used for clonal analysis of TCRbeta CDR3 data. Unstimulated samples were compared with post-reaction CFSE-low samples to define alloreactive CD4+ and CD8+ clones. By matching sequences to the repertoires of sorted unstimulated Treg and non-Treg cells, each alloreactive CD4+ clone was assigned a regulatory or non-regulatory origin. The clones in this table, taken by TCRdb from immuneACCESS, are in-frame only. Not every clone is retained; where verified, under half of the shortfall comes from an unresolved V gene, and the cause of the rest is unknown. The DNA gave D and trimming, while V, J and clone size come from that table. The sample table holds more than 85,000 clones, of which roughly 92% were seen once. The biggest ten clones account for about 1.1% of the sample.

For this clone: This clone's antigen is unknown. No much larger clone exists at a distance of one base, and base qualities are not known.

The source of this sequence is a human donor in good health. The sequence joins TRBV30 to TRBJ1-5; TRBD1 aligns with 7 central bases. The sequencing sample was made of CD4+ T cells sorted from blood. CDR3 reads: CACSTGRQPQHF. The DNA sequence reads TGTGCCTGCTCGACAGGGCGGCAGCCCCAGCATTTT. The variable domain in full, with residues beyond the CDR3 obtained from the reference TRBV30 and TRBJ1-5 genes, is SQTIHQWPATLVQPVGSPLSLECTVEGTSNPNLYWYRQAAGRGLQLLFYSVGIGQISSEVPQNLSASRPQDRQFILSSKKLLLSDSGFYLCACSTGRQPQHFGDGTRLSIL.